This paragraph reports one T cell receptor (beta chain). Its antigen has not been determined. Per-base quality was not reported, and no clone a single base away is much larger than it. The intended sense of this specimen's treatment or condition label: allogeneic hematopoietic cell transplantation with graft depleted of TCRalphabeta T cells and CD19 B cells. Transplant recipients were children who received TCRalphabeta/CD19-depleted allogeneic hematopoietic cell grafts. Cut back by 3 bases and 2 bases, the V and J ends lie 7 bases apart. Inclusive of the bounding cysteine and phenylalanine, the CDR3 is 13 residues long. Only CDR3 DNA remains: 39 bases, in frame from the first base. CDR1 and CDR2, looked up from the germline V gene (reference sequence), are DFQATT and SNEGSKA. This specimen comes from a study of T-cell reconstitution after alpha-beta-depleted transplantation in children (dated by TCRdb to about 2016). In the study overall: Using TCR repertoire profiling, the study quantitatively followed how T-cell immune reconstitution unfolded in children after TCRalphabeta/CD19-depleted allogeneic hematopoietic cell transplantation.

General study outcomes and caveats: Over the following months the frequencies of hyperexpanded clones went down, and after one year T-cell counts and TCRbeta diversity were mostly credited to newly produced T cells. Apparently early alphabetaT-cell count recovery about two months after transplant reportedly relied on only several hundred rapidly expanded clones derived from non-depleted graft cells. In some patients, the high TCRbeta diversity seen at day 60 was put down to recipient T cells and intrathymic progenitors that had survived conditioning.

The method was PCR. The sequencing machine was an Illumina HiSeq 2500. TCR libraries were prepared with molecular barcoding, using unique molecular identifiers to normalize TCRbeta repertoire quantification. Through fastp at Q25 and MiXCR, TCRdb rebuilt clones from the public reads, retaining in-frame beta chains. Entries are consolidated by CDR3 protein sequence, retaining the most common genes and DNA. For this sample the table gives 350,000 to 500,000 distinct CDR3 sequences, of which approximately 41% were detected only once. The ten biggest clones cover under 35% of the sample. The sequencing here drew on PBMCs, taken before TCRalphabeta/CD19-depleted stem cell transplant. The chain uses TRBV20-1 and TRBJ2-2; the D gene assignment is ambiguous. The clonotype originates from a girl aged 2-10 years with aplastic anemia, due to receive a stem cell transplant. CDR3 reads: CSASRSNTGELFF. The bases read TGCAGTGCTAGCCGGTCCAACACCGGGGAGCTGTTTTTT.